Included here is one TCR beta chain sequence, with context. A read error may account for a junction end that differs from germline. The entirety of the isolated RNA underwent reverse transcription, so expressed TCRB transcripts were sequenced. TCRdb's table, derived via immunoSEQ multiplex PCR, lists solely in-frame clones and lacks some. The sample lists about 330,000 clones; approximately 9.9% were seen once. The data originate from a study of beta chain features in type 1 diabetes. Looking at the study overall: What patients shared with healthy donors was a similar profile of age, gender and cell yields.

Per germline, CDR1 LNHNV and CDR2 YYDKDF (reference sequence). There are 15 residues in the CDR3. The chain uses TRBV15 and TRBJ1-2; TRBD1 aligns across 8 bases. The sequence derives from a woman in her twenties or thirties in good health. Sequencing was performed on naive CD4+ T cells from blood. CDR3 loop: CATSRGADRVNGHTF. The CDR3 nucleotides read TGTGCCACCAGCAGAGGGGCGGACAGGGTAAATGGCCACACCTTC. The whole variable domain, filled in from reference TRBV15 and TRBJ1-2, reads DAMVIQNPRYQVTQFGKPVTLSCSQTLNHNVMYWYQQKSSQAPKLLFHYYDKDFNNEADTPDNFQSRRPNTSFCFLDIRSPGLGDTAMYLCATSRGADRVNGHTFGSGTRLTVV.